Shown below are 23 T cell receptor beta chains from a single sample sequenced in a study of blood T cell repertoires in COVID-19. Assay: immunoSEQ multiplex PCR; the TCRdb copy retains only in-frame clones and omits some. The sample lists 70,000 or so clones; about nine tenths were seen once. The sample consisted of peripheral blood. All receptors come from a woman under 30 with acute or convalescent COVID-19.

The chain has TRBV6-5 and TRBJ1-1, with unresolved D. This CDR3 region has 12 residues. Germline V gene data show CDR1 as MNHEY and CDR2 as SVGAGI. V was pared by 2 bases and J by 8 bases, with 9 bases between. The CDR3 sequence: CASSYPNGEAFF. CDR3 in DNA: TGTGCCAGCAGTTACCCGAACGGGGAAGCTTTCTTT.

The gene calls are TRBV6-2 or TRBV6-3 and TRBJ1-5, with 11 bases fitting TRBD1. Looked up from germline, CDR1 is MNHEY and CDR2 is SVGEGT. The trim removed 2 bases at V and 3 bases at J, leaving 12 bases unmatched. The CDR3 is 19 residues long. CDR3 in amino acids: CASSYPPGTGGSYNQPQHF. CDR3 DNA sequence: TGTGCCAGCAGTTACCCTCCCGGGACAGGGGGATCGTACAATCAGCCCCAGCATTTT.

The count of this clone is one. The V call is TRBV5-1, the J call TRBJ2-2, with D tentatively TRBD2 (5 bases). V dropped 0 bases and J dropped 6 bases, with 6 bases sitting between them. This CDR3 has 13 residues. In germline, CDR1 is SGHRS, CDR2 YFSETQ. The CDR3 region has the DNA TGCGCCAGCAGCTTGGAGCGGTCCGGGGAGCTGTTTTTT. Its translation is CASSLERSGELFF.

V and J are TRBV6-5 and TRBJ2-1, with 8 bases aligning to TRBD1. The CDR3 has 14 amino acids. V was clipped by 6 bases and J by 2 bases; unmatched bases: 3. Looked up from germline, CDR1 is MNHEY and CDR2 is SVGAGI. The CDR3 is CASRGQGPYNEQFF. The DNA of the CDR3 is TGTGCCAGCAGAGGACAGGGTCCCTACAATGAGCAGTTCTTC.

The J gene is TRBJ1-2, the V gene TRBV2; D remains unclear. CDR3 size: 13 residues. Trimming removed 4 bases at V and 2 bases at J, with 8 bases between. Germline CDR1 reads SNHLY; CDR2 reads FYNNEI. This CDR3 is CASSGLANYGYTF. The CDR3, as DNA: TGTGCCAGCAGTGGTTTAGCAAACTATGGCTACACCTTC.

The gene calls are TRBV27 and TRBJ1-1; TRBD1 agrees at 9 bases. Germline CDR1 reads MNHEY; CDR2 reads SMNVEV (reference sequence). J was trimmed by 3 bases and V by 6 bases; bases with no gene match: 5. The CDR3 sequence is 14 residues long. The CDR3 nucleotides read TGTGCCAGCAGCAAGGGACAGGGTGACACTGAAGCTTTCTTT. It encodes CASSKGQGDTEAFF.

This clone was found once. The gene calls are TRBV29-1 and TRBJ2-2, with D tentatively TRBD2 (5 bases). Per the germline V gene, CDR1 is SQVTM and CDR2 is ANQGSEA. V was pared by 4 bases and J by 8 bases, with 11 bases between. This CDR3 spans 12 amino acids. Here the CDR3 DNA reads TGCAGCGTTGGGGAGAGAGTAGGGGAGCTGTTTTTT. This translates into CSVGERVGELFF.

CDR3 in amino acids: CASSFDRAKDEQYF. The CDR3 DNA reads TGTGCCAGCAGCTTCGACAGGGCGAAAGACGAGCAGTACTTC. This chain uses TRBV5-4 with TRBJ2-7; 7 bases map to TRBD1. In germline, CDR1 is SGHNT, CDR2 YYREEE (reference sequence). The CDR3 totals 14 residues. With 2 bases clipped from V and 5 bases from J, the junction kept 7 bases outside the gene matches.

This clone was recorded only once. V is TRBV19 and J is TRBJ2-5; 8 nucleotides align to TRBD2. The CDR3 runs 19 residues. CDR1 is LNHDA and CDR2 is SQIVND in the germline V gene (reference sequence). The V gene end was trimmed by 2 bases and the J gene end by 4 bases; junction bases not matched to a gene: 18. The CDR3 coding sequence is TGTGCCAGTAGTATATATGTCCGCGGGAGGACCGGTGTTGGAGAGACCCAGTACTTC. This codes for CASSIYVRGRTGVGETQYF.

The J gene is TRBJ1-1, the V gene TRBV6-5; D unresolved. Germline V gene lookup returns CDR1 MNHEY and CDR2 SVGAGI. Trimming stripped 7 bases from V and 4 bases from J, with 13 bases between. The CDR3 contains 13 residues. The CDR3 here is CASTETSGTEAFF. The CDR3 nucleotides read TGTGCCAGCACCGAAACTTCCGGCACTGAAGCTTTCTTT.

V gene TRBV7-8 combines with J gene TRBJ2-1; 11 bases fit TRBD2. CDR3 size: 20 residues. Unmatched junction bases numbered 12, after V lost 2 bases and J lost 0 bases. The germline V gene has CDR1 SGHVS and CDR2 FQNEAQ. This CDR3 is CASSLPGLAVLKVSYNEQFF. CDR3 DNA: TGTGCCAGCAGCTTACCGGGACTAGCGGTTCTTAAGGTCTCCTACAATGAGCAGTTCTTC.

The chain employs TRBV28 and TRBJ1-2; no firm D call. The CDR3 consists of 10 residues. V lost 7 bases and J lost 8, with 8 bases in between. The V gene's germline CDR1 is MDHEN and CDR2 SYDVKM. The CDR3 reads CASKKEGYTF. The CDR3 DNA reads TGTGCCAGCAAGAAGGAGGGCTACACCTTC.

With respect to this clone: This sample includes further DNA sequences coding for the same CDR3. The CDR3 is CASSLGQGHTEAFF. As DNA, the CDR3 is TGTGCCAGCAGCCTCGGACAGGGTCACACTGAAGCTTTCTTT. This chain uses TRBV7-9 with TRBJ1-1; 8 bases map to TRBD1. The CDR3 is made up of 14 amino acids. V gave up 5 bases and J gave up 3 bases; unmatched junction bases: 5. Germline V gives CDR1 SEHNR, CDR2 FQNEAQ (reference sequence).

The chain recombines TRBV24-1 with TRBJ2-1; 9 bases are shared with TRBD1. After removal of 3 bases from V and 6 bases from J, the junction contained 8 bases not matched to a gene. The CDR3 contains 16 residues. CDR1 KGHDR and CDR2 SFDVKD come from the germline V gene. The CDR3 here is CATSDPGTGFANEQFF. The CDR3 DNA reads TGTGCCACCAGTGATCCCGGGACAGGGTTCGCCAATGAGCAGTTCTTC.

V is TRBV7-6 and J is TRBJ1-5; D is unclear. Germline V gene sequence: CDR1 SGHVS, CDR2 FNYEAQ. V was pared by 6 bases and J by 9 bases, with 15 bases between. The CDR3 consists of 13 residues. CDR3: CASSQEMVGPQHF. CDR3 DNA sequence: TGTGCCAGCAGTCAGGAAATGGTGGGGCCCCAGCATTTT.

This sequence joins TRBV11-2 and TRBJ2-1, with TRBD2 matching over 10 bases. The CDR3 spans 17 residues. From germline, CDR1 is SGHAT and CDR2 FQNNGV. V gave up 3 bases and J gave up 5 bases; unmatched junction bases: 10. The CDR3 sequence is CASSFTALAGDHNEQFF. The CDR3 nucleotides read TGTGCCAGCAGCTTCACCGCTCTAGCGGGAGACCACAATGAGCAGTTCTTC.

The chain is built from TRBV2 and TRBJ1-2, with no clear D. Trimming stripped 2 bases from V and 0 bases from J, with 10 bases between. The CDR3 sequence is 15 residues long. Germline assignment: CDR1 SNHLY and CDR2 FYNNEI. CDR3 coding DNA: TGTGCCAGCAGTGAAATGTGGAGTTCTAACTATGGCTACACCTTC. Its protein product is CASSEMWSSNYGYTF.

CDR3 loop: CASSESGRNTEAFF. CDR3 sequence (DNA): TGTGCCAGCAGTGAAAGTGGCAGGAACACTGAAGCTTTCTTT. The gene calls are TRBV6-1 and TRBJ1-1; D is undetermined. Germline lookup yields CDR1 MNHNS and CDR2 SASEGT. The CDR3 sequence is 14 residues long. V lost 2 bases and J lost 1, with 8 bases in between.

This chain links TRBV13 with TRBJ2-7, with 7 bases aligning to TRBD2. The CDR3 length is 15 residues. J lost 5 bases, V lost 1 base, and 8 bases had no gene match. Germline lookup yields CDR1 PRHDT and CDR2 FYEKMQ (reference sequence). The chain's CDR3 is CASSLEGGRGDEQYF. CDR3 in DNA: TGTGCCAGCAGCTTAGAAGGCGGGAGAGGTGACGAGCAGTACTTC.

This sequence joins TRBV2 and TRBJ2-5; TRBD2 aligns across 15 bases. Germline V CDR1 and CDR2: SNHLY, FYNNEI. V was clipped by 8 bases and J by 5 bases; unmatched bases: 9. The CDR3 consists of 16 residues. In nucleotides, the CDR3 is TGTGCCAGCGGGGGGGGACTAGCGGGAGGTCCGGAGACCCAGTACTTC. The encoded protein is CASGGGLAGGPETQYF. The variable domain in full, completed from reference TRBV2 and TRBJ2-5, reads EPEVTQTPSHQVTQMGQEVILRCVPISNHLYFYWYRQILGQKVEFLVSFYNNEISEKSEIFDDQFSVERPDGSNFTLKIRSTKLEDSAMYFCASGGGLAGGPETQYFGPGTRLLVL.

The V call is TRBV5-5, the J call TRBJ2-3; 8 bases agree with TRBD2. Germline V gene sequence: CDR1 SGHKS, CDR2 YYEKEE (reference sequence). The J segment lost 1 base and the V segment lost 4 bases, leaving 8 bases of the junction unmatched. This CDR3 is 16 amino acids long. CDR3 in amino acids: CASSPSGGIRTDTQYF. The CDR3 DNA is TGTGCCAGCAGCCCGAGCGGGGGCATACGCACAGATACGCAGTATTTT.

V usage is TRBV15 and J usage is TRBJ1-5; 7 bases match TRBD1. The germline CDR1 and CDR2 sequences are LNHNV and YYDKDF (reference sequence). The length of the CDR3 is 17 residues. Trimming at V came to 5 bases and at J to 7 bases, leaving 17 bases not matched to a gene. DNA of the CDR3: TGTGCCACCAGCGATGGGGTCGACAGGGTCTTTGGGCAGCCCCAGCATTTT. Protein product: CATSDGVDRVFGQPQHF.

The chain couples TRBV11-2 to TRBJ1-6; D is undetermined. The CDR3 totals 14 residues. Looked up from germline, CDR1 is SGHAT and CDR2 is FQNNGV. The ends were cut back, 3 bases at V and 10 bases at J, with 13 bases in the middle. DNA of the CDR3: TGTGCCAGCAGCTTCACAATAGAGGGATCACCCCTCCACTTT. As protein: CASSFTIEGSPLHF.